The clone carrying this TCR beta chain was recorded at least ten times. The sample is drawn from a study of T cells after yellow fever vaccination. V was clipped by 2 bases and J by 12 bases; unmatched bases: 6. The CDR3 extends over 13 amino acids. CDR1 is SGHTA and CDR2 is FQGNSA in the germline V gene. TCRdb reanalysed the 5' RACE reads using MiXCR and keeps one entry per CDR3 protein. The sample carries about 21,000 distinct CDR3 sequences, roughly 5% recorded once. V gene TRBV7-2 combines with J gene TRBJ2-1, with TRBD2 matching over 8 bases. The sequencing here drew on PBMCs, either bulk or a sorted T-cell subset (CD4+, CD8+, memory, or dextramer-sorted; not recorded which), taken roughly 45 days after the first yellow fever vaccination. The receptor's source is a young man who received the YFV17D yellow fever vaccine. DNA of the CDR3: TGTGCCAGCAGCTTAACCAGCGGGGGCGTGCAGTTCTTC. Residues: CASSLTSGGVQFF.